The 29 T cell receptor beta chains below were found in one sample sequenced in a study of T cells in localized non-small cell lung cancer. Some clones are missing from TCRdb's copy, which holds only in-frame ones; the method was immunoSEQ multiplex PCR. The table lists some 2,000 clones, about 32% of them singletons. The source material was normal lung tissue next to the tumor, sampled before any cancer treatment. These receptors were obtained from a woman between 35 and 70 years old with stage II squamous cell lung carcinoma.

A single count supports this clone. The CDR3 reads CASSITSPNEQFF. Written as DNA, the CDR3 is TGTGCCAGTAGTATCACGAGCCCCAATGAGCAGTTCTTC. The chain links TRBV19 to TRBJ2-1, with D hard to call. Trimming took 3 bases from V and 6 from J, leaving 9 bases between them. This CDR3 is 13 amino acids long. Per the germline V gene, CDR1 is LNHDA and CDR2 is SQIVND (reference sequence).

The gene calls are TRBV9 and TRBJ1-6, with D hard to call. The CDR3 has 15 residues. V lost 2 bases, J lost 7 bases, and 13 bases lay in between. Per germline, CDR1 SGDLS and CDR2 YYNGEE. The CDR3 bases are TGTGCCAGCAGCGTTCCCGCCCTAGCCAATTCACCCCTCCACTTT. The encoded protein is CASSVPALANSPLHF. Supplemented by reference TRBV9 and TRBJ1-6, the full variable domain reads DSGVTQTPKHLITATGQRVTLRCSPRSGDLSVYWYQQSLDQGLQFLIQYYNGEERAKGNILERFSAQQFPDLHSELNLSSLELGDSALYFCASSVPALANSPLHFGNGTRLTVT.

This sequence joins TRBV25-1 and TRBJ2-1; D is ambiguous. Germline-derived CDR1 and CDR2 are MGHDK and SYGVNS. The CDR3 has 15 residues. The V gene lost 3 bases and the J gene lost 7 bases, with 16 bases spanning the gap. CDR3 in amino acids: CASSDRTTVENEQFF. The DNA of the CDR3 is TGTGCCAGCAGTGACCGGACGACGGTTGAAAATGAGCAGTTCTTC.

This chain connects TRBV30 to TRBJ2-3; D call uncertain. The CDR3 loop spans 12 amino acids. V shed 2 bases and J shed 2 bases, with 5 bases lying between them. Germline V gene data show CDR1 as GTSNPN and CDR2 as SVGIG (reference sequence). This chain's CDR3 is CAWSPSTDTQYF. The CDR3 coding sequence is TGTGCCTGGAGTCCGTCCACAGATACGCAGTATTTT.

In DNA, the CDR3 is TGTGCCAGCAGCAAAGGCGATCAACCAACTTCCTATGGCTACACCTTC. It specifies CASSKGDQPTSYGYTF. The chain combines TRBV11-3 with TRBJ1-2; no reliable D call. The germline V gene has CDR1 SGHNT and CDR2 YENEEA. Trimming cost V 5 bases and J 4 bases, with 20 bases left between them. The CDR3 spans 16 residues.

This clone occurred a few times. The chain employs TRBV7-2 and TRBJ1-1; D may be TRBD1 (5 bases). The V gene's germline CDR1 is SGHTA and CDR2 FQGNSA. The CDR3 spans 13 residues. V lost 0 bases, J lost 10 bases, and 12 bases lay in between. CDR3 residues: CASSLASLQGAFF. The CDR3, as DNA: TGTGCCAGCAGCTTAGCCTCCCTCCAGGGAGCTTTCTTT.

This sequence joins TRBV6-1 and TRBJ2-1, with TRBD2 as a possible D gene (5 bases). Per the germline V gene, CDR1 is MNHNS and CDR2 is SASEGT. The CDR3 covers 13 residues. V shed 0 bases and J shed 5 bases, with 5 bases lying between them. The CDR3 here is CASSEARDNEQFF. The DNA of the CDR3 is TGTGCCAGCAGTGAAGCGAGGGACAATGAGCAGTTCTTC.

This clone showed up just a few times. The CDR3 DNA reads as TGTGCCAGCAGCCTAGAGGGCACCCGGCGGGCTTTCTTT. Encoded protein: CASSLEGTRRAFF. The V gene is TRBV7-1, the J gene TRBJ1-1; D is unclear. TRBV7-1 qualifies as an ORF whose function is uncertain. Deletions cut 5 bases from V and 11 bases from J, with 18 bases between. There are 13 residues in the CDR3.

The chain joins TRBV30 to TRBJ1-5, with D unresolved. Germline V CDR1 and CDR2: GTSNPN, SVGIG (reference sequence). CDR3 length equals 15 residues. Trimming shortened V by 0 bases and J by 4 bases, and 13 bases separated the two germline ends. The CDR3 spells CAWSVPGIGNQPQHF. DNA for the CDR3: TGTGCCTGGAGTGTACCGGGGATAGGTAATCAGCCCCAGCATTTT.

This clone has only a few counts. The J gene is TRBJ1-1, the V gene TRBV11-3; D not certain. The germline V and J ends were trimmed by 2 bases and 0 bases, with 7 bases remaining between them. CDR3 size: 14 residues. From germline, CDR1 is SGHNT and CDR2 YENEEA. The CDR3 sequence: CASSLNRLNTEAFF. CDR3 nucleotide sequence: TGTGCCAGCAGCTTAAACAGACTGAACACTGAAGCTTTCTTT.

This clone has just a few counts. This sequence joins TRBV11-3 and TRBJ1-1; 8 bases fit TRBD1. This CDR3 region has 18 residues. Germline V lookup: CDR1 SGHNT, CDR2 YENEEA. V shed 4 bases and J 0 bases; nucleotides not matched to a gene: 13. CDR3 residues: CASSWRGTGKTLNTEAFF. The CDR3 DNA reads as TGTGCCAGCAGCTGGAGAGGGACAGGAAAGACGCTGAACACTGAAGCTTTCTTT.

The CDR3, as DNA: TGTGCCAGCAGCGTAAGGGACGATCAGCCCCAGCATTTT. Translated, it gives CASSVRDDQPQHF. The chain combines TRBV9 with TRBJ1-5; perhaps TRBD1 as D (5 bases). The CDR3 is 13 residues long. V lost 1 base and J lost 5, with 7 bases in between. The germline V gene has CDR1 SGDLS and CDR2 YYNGEE. Looking up the rest from reference TRBV9 and TRBJ1-5 gives the full variable domain: DSGVTQTPKHLITATGQRVTLRCSPRSGDLSVYWYQQSLDQGLQFLIQYYNGEERAKGNILERFSAQQFPDLHSELNLSSLELGDSALYFCASSVRDDQPQHFGDGTRLSIL.

The rearrangement joins TRBV19 to TRBJ1-2; D might be TRBD1 (5 bases). The V gene's germline CDR1 is LNHDA and CDR2 SQIVND (reference sequence). V lost 5 bases, J lost 4 bases, and 8 bases lay in between. This CDR3 contains 12 residues. CDR3 DNA sequence: TGTGCCAGTAGTTCGGGGCTCTATGGCTACACCTTC. Translated: CASSSGLYGYTF.

This clone was recorded once. The J gene is TRBJ2-1, the V gene TRBV28; either TRBD1 or TRBD2 may fit D (5 bases each). CDR3 size: 15 residues. The germline gives CDR1 MDHEN, CDR2 SYDVKM. Trimming took off 6 bases at V and 0 bases at J, with 12 bases between the two ends. DNA for the CDR3: TGTGCCAGCAGGCCGGGGCGGAGCTCCTACAATGAGCAGTTCTTC. It translates to CASRPGRSSYNEQFF. The full variable domain, completed using reference TRBV28 and TRBJ2-1, is DVKVTQSSRYLVKRTGEKVFLECVQDMDHENMFWYRQDPGLGLRLIYFSYDVKMKEKGDIPEGYSVSREKKERFSLILESASTNQTSMYLCASRPGRSSYNEQFFGPGTRLTVL.

This clone came up a few times. The chain recombines TRBV11-3 with TRBJ2-1, with 9 bases fitting TRBD1. V was clipped by 5 bases and J by 9 bases; unmatched bases: 8. CDR1 and CDR2 (germline): SGHNT, YENEEA. The length of the CDR3 is 14 residues. The CDR3 DNA is TGTGCCAGCAGCCCCCGGGACAGGGTTCCTGAGCAGTTCTTC. This sequence encodes CASSPRDRVPEQFF. Filled out from reference TRBV11-3 and TRBJ2-1, the complete variable domain reads EAGVVQSPRYKIIEKKQPVAFWCNPISGHNTLYWYLQNLGQGPELLIRYENEEAVDDSQLPKDRFSAERLKGVDSTLKIQPAELGDSAVYLCASSPRDRVPEQFFGPGTRLTVL.

The chain has TRBV5-1 and TRBJ1-1; D is ambiguous. V lost 7 bases, J lost 1 base, and 29 bases lay in between. Per germline, CDR1 SGHRS and CDR2 YFSETQ. The CDR3 has 19 residues. The CDR3 DNA reads TGCGCCAGCCGACCTCCTATCGGCACGGGTGAGCCCGGGAACACTGAAGCTTTCTTT. Encoded protein: CASRPPIGTGEPGNTEAFF.

This rearrangement joins TRBV30 to TRBJ2-7; the D is unclear. The germline gives CDR1 GTSNPN, CDR2 SVGIG (reference sequence). V was trimmed by 0 bases and J by 2 bases, leaving 2 bases between them. The CDR3 covers 11 residues. The CDR3 sequence is CAWSVAYEQYF. CDR3 sequence (DNA): TGTGCCTGGAGTGTAGCCTACGAGCAGTACTTC.

This clone appeared a few times. The gene calls are TRBV6-8 and TRBJ2-7; D possibly matches TRBD1 or TRBD2 (6 bases each). The V and J ends lost 8 bases and 2 bases respectively, with 13 bases between them. The germline V gene encodes CDR1 MNHGY and CDR2 SAAAGT. The CDR3 runs 13 residues. The CDR3 DNA follows: TGTGCCAGCGGGGGCGGCGGGACCTACGAGCAGTACTTC. Translating it yields CASGGGGTYEQYF.

This clone was counted a few times. The chain couples TRBV10-3 to TRBJ1-1, with no clear D. V lost 2 bases and J lost 1, with 5 bases in between. CDR1 and CDR2 (germline): ENHRY, SYGVKD. This CDR3 spans 13 amino acids. The CDR3, as DNA: TGTGCCATCAGTGAGGCAGGGAACACTGAAGCTTTCTTT. Its translation is CAISEAGNTEAFF.

This clone was seen more than once but under ten times. J is TRBJ1-2 and V is TRBV6-8; 7 nucleotides line up with TRBD1. Germline V CDR1 and CDR2: MNHGY, SAAAGT. V lost 7 bases and J lost 10; bases outside the gene matches: 12. The CDR3 spans 13 residues. The CDR3: CASTIRQGRDYTF. DNA for the CDR3: TGTGCCAGCACCATCCGACAGGGACGGGACTACACCTTC.

This chain links TRBV29-1 with TRBJ1-2, with no clear D. Germline-derived CDR1 and CDR2 are SQVTM and ANQGSEA. The CDR3 contains 12 residues. V was trimmed by 4 bases and J by 2 bases, leaving 8 bases between them. The DNA for the CDR3 is TGCAGCGTTGTGACTAAGAACTATGGCTACACCTTC. Encoded protein: CSVVTKNYGYTF.

This clone was detected a few times. Distinct nucleotide sequences in the sample also encode this CDR3. V is TRBV15 and J is TRBJ2-5; D uncertain. From germline, CDR1 is LNHNV and CDR2 YYDKDF (reference sequence). V lost 0 bases to trimming and J lost 5 bases, with 10 bases between them. CDR3 length: 14 amino acids. The CDR3 loop reads CATSRDGTEETQYF. The CDR3 region has the DNA TGTGCCACCAGCAGAGATGGAACGGAGGAGACCCAGTACTTC.

This clone has a handful of counts. The chain combines TRBV7-1 with TRBJ2-3, with 7 bases matching TRBD2. TRBV7-1 is classed as an ORF, of uncertain function. Trimming took 5 bases from V and 2 from J; bases not matched to a gene: 1. This CDR3 has 13 amino acids. The DNA of the CDR3 is TGTGCCAGCAGCCTAGCGGCCACAGATACGCAGTATTTT. Its protein product is CASSLAATDTQYF.

CDR3 nucleotide sequence: TGTGCCAGCAGTTACTCGTGGACAGATTATGGCTACACCTTC. It encodes CASSYSWTDYGYTF. The V gene is TRBV6-8, the J gene TRBJ1-2, with D possibly TRBD1 on 6 matching bases. Trimming cost V 0 bases and J 5 bases, with 10 bases left between them. Looked up from germline, CDR1 is MNHGY and CDR2 is SAAAGT. The CDR3 consists of 14 residues.

This clone was counted between two and nine times. This chain uses TRBV18 with TRBJ1-1; a possible D gene is TRBD1 (6 bases). The germline gives CDR1 KGHSH, CDR2 LQKENI. V dropped 6 bases and J dropped 4 bases, with 18 bases sitting between them. This CDR3 is 15 amino acids long. The CDR3 here is CASSIGGDSSTEAFF. DNA for the CDR3: TGTGCCAGCTCTATAGGGGGGGATTCTAGCACTGAAGCTTTCTTT.

This clone has a single count. CDR3 in amino acids: CASVNPLQGLLGADTQYF. The CDR3 bases are TGTGCCAGCGTTAACCCCCTCCAGGGGCTCCTCGGGGCAGATACGCAGTATTTT. The chain carries TRBV28 and TRBJ2-3; possible D gene TRBD1, 6 bases. Trimming shortened V by 8 bases and J by 4 bases, and 28 bases separated the two germline ends. The V gene's germline CDR1 is MDHEN and CDR2 SYDVKM. CDR3 length: 18 amino acids.

J is TRBJ2-1 and V is TRBV19; TRBD2 agrees at 10 bases. This CDR3 is built from 14 residues. Looked up from germline, CDR1 is LNHDA and CDR2 is SQIVND (reference sequence). The V gene end was trimmed by 5 bases and the J gene end by 8 bases; junction bases not matched to a gene: 6. The CDR3 here is CASSSISGRDEQFF. The CDR3 DNA is TGTGCCAGTAGTTCGATAAGCGGGAGGGATGAGCAGTTCTTC.

The chain joins TRBV6-8 to TRBJ2-7; D may match TRBD1 or TRBD2 (5 bases each). The CDR3 contains 15 residues. V was clipped by 10 bases and J by 3 bases, with 22 bases between them. Germline V gene lookup returns CDR1 MNHGY and CDR2 SAAAGT. The CDR3: CAIGYLRDGGYEQYF. In DNA form, the CDR3 reads TGTGCCATCGGCTACCTCCGGGACGGAGGCTACGAGCAGTACTTC.

In its sample, this clone was seen once. The CDR3 loop is CASSQIAGVILQETQYF. The CDR3 DNA reads TGTGCCAGCAGCCAAATAGCGGGGGTAATACTACAAGAGACCCAGTACTTC. The chain is built from TRBV14 and TRBJ2-5; 9 positions match TRBD2. From germline, CDR1 is SGHDN and CDR2 FVKESK. This CDR3 spans 17 amino acids. J lost 2 bases, V lost 2 bases, and 9 bases had no gene match.